A single sample is the source of the 29 T cell receptor beta chains below, sequenced in a study of cytomegalovirus exposure and HLA in healthy donors (dated by TCRdb to about 2017). The receptor library was made with the immunoSEQ multiplex PCR assay. The multiplex PCR relied on a mix of 60 forward primers for TCR Vbeta segments and 13 reverse primers for TCR Jbeta segments. This is the immuneACCESS table as TCRdb keeps it, with only in-frame sequences that have V and J called. A part of the clones is gone; compared with another copy, unresolved V genes explain less than half, and the rest is unexplained. The sample table contains roughly 220,000 clones; only one count was recorded for 80% to 90% of them. The ten largest make up 2.5% to 3% of the sample. Sequenced material: PBMCs. The receptors stem from a man in his thirties or forties in good health and CMV-seronegative.

A word on this clone: The sample has other DNA sequences that encode this CDR3 too. The chain has TRBV27 and TRBJ2-7, with a possible D match to TRBD2 (5 bases). Germline CDR1 and CDR2: MNHEY and SMNVEV (reference sequence). V was pared by 3 bases and J by 0 bases, with 6 bases between. The CDR3 sequence is 13 residues long. The CDR3 loop reads CASSFGISYEQYF. The DNA of the CDR3 is TGTGCCAGCAGTTTCGGGATCTCCTACGAGCAGTACTTC.

The genes are TRBV13 and TRBJ1-2, with 10 bases lining up with TRBD1. The CDR3 consists of 14 residues. CDR1 is PRHDT, CDR2 FYEKMQ, per germline (reference sequence). The J segment lost 9 bases and the V segment lost 5 bases, leaving 9 bases of the junction unmatched. The CDR3 coding sequence is TGTGCCAGCAGCGCCGGGACAGGGGACGGCAGCTACACCTTC. It codes for CASSAGTGDGSYTF.

The chain couples TRBV20-1 to TRBJ1-2; D gene unclear. Germline CDR1 is DFQATT and CDR2 is SNEGSKA (reference sequence). Trimming removed 8 bases from V and 4 bases from J, with 11 bases in between. This CDR3 has 11 residues. The CDR3 coding sequence is TGCAGTACTTCGCCGGTCTATGGCTACACCTTC. Protein sequence: CSTSPVYGYTF.

V is TRBV19 and J is TRBJ2-2, with D possibly being TRBD2 (6 bases). Looked up from germline, CDR1 is LNHDA and CDR2 is SQIVND (reference sequence). Trimming took off 1 base at V and 1 base at J, with 13 bases between the two ends. This CDR3 comprises 17 residues. This CDR3 is CASSIVPTRKNTGELFF. The CDR3 DNA reads TGTGCCAGTAGTATAGTCCCGACTAGAAAGAACACCGGGGAGCTGTTTTTT. The variable domain in full, completed from reference TRBV19 and TRBJ2-2, reads DGGITQSPKYLFRKEGQNVTLSCEQNLNHDAMYWYRQDPGQGLRLIYYSQIVNDFQKGDIAEGYSVSREKKESFPLTVTSAQKNPTAFYLCASSIVPTRKNTGELFFGEGSRLTVL.

This clone showed up just once. Mismatch with germline at one junction end may stem from a read error. Other DNA variants within this sample encode the same CDR3. The rearrangement uses TRBV7-2 and TRBJ2-6; 10 positions match TRBD1. The CDR3 is 18 residues long. CDR1 is SGHTA, CDR2 FQGNSA, per germline. The CDR3 DNA reads TGCGCCAGCAGCCCCCGGACAGGGGGGAGCTCTGGGGCCAACGTCCTGACTTTC. Encoded protein: CASSPRTGGSSGANVLTF.

The chain joins TRBV4-2 to TRBJ2-2; TRBD2 aligns across 7 bases. Germline trimming cut 5 bases from V and 4 bases from J; bases unmatched to any gene: 10. The CDR3 spans 16 residues. Per germline, CDR1 LGHNA and CDR2 YNFKEQ. The CDR3 bases are TGTGCCAGCAGCGTCGGGACTACCATGGGCACCGGGGAGCTGTTTTTT. Protein sequence: CASSVGTTMGTGELFF.

This clone was detected only a few times. The V gene is TRBV7-3, the J gene TRBJ2-1; no reliable D call. This CDR3 comprises 13 residues. Looked up from germline, CDR1 is SGHTA and CDR2 is FQGTGA. With 5 bases removed from V and 4 bases from J, the gap between germline ends came to 9 bases. DNA for the CDR3: TGTGCCAGCAGCCCTGACAAGTACAATGAGCAGTTCTTC. Translating gives CASSPDKYNEQFF.

Written as DNA, the CDR3 is TGTGCCAGTAGTATGACAGGGGGTTTACAAGAGACCCAGTACTTC. Its protein is CASSMTGGLQETQYF. The chain employs TRBV19 and TRBJ2-5, with 9 bases identical to TRBD1. The CDR3 runs 15 residues. Germline-derived CDR1 and CDR2 are LNHDA and SQIVND (reference sequence). V was clipped by 3 bases and J by 2 bases; unmatched bases: 4.

This clone showed up just a few times. The rearrangement joins TRBV5-4 to TRBJ2-7; 10 bases are a match to TRBD2. Germline CDR1 is SGHNT and CDR2 is YYREEE (reference sequence). The V gene end was trimmed by 7 bases and the J gene end by 6 bases; junction bases not matched to a gene: 13. The CDR3 has 15 residues. The CDR3 region has the DNA TGTGCCAGCCGCGAGCGGGGGGGCCTGTACGGCGAGCAGTACTTC. It codes for CASRERGGLYGEQYF.

This clone was seen only a few times. The chain combines TRBV6-1 with TRBJ1-2; D unclear. The V gene's germline CDR1 is MNHNS and CDR2 SASEGT. Trimming shortened V by 7 bases and J by 8 bases, and 17 bases separated the two germline ends. The CDR3 runs to 13 residues. For the CDR3, the DNA is TGTGCCAGCACCGCATGGGAGCTCGGGGGCTACACCTTC. Translated, it gives CASTAWELGGYTF.

This sequence joins TRBV7-9 and TRBJ2-1; 12 bases are shared with TRBD2. The CDR3 covers 19 residues. V lost 3 bases, J lost 0 bases, and 9 bases stayed unmatched. CDR1 and CDR2 from the germline V gene are SEHNR and FQNEAQ (reference sequence). The CDR3 loop is CASSFGLGLAGSSYNEQFF. DNA for the CDR3: TGTGCCAGCAGCTTCGGACTGGGACTAGCGGGCAGCTCCTACAATGAGCAGTTCTTC.

This clone was detected only a few times. This chain joins TRBV19 and TRBJ1-2, with D possibly being TRBD1 (5 bases). Trimming shortened V by 3 bases and J by 2 bases, and 10 bases separated the two germline ends. This CDR3 comprises 14 residues. The germline CDR1 and CDR2 sequences are LNHDA and SQIVND (reference sequence). DNA of the CDR3: TGTGCCAGTAGTATCCAGGGAGGGAACTATGGCTACACCTTC. Encoded protein: CASSIQGGNYGYTF.

The CDR3 coding sequence is TGTGCCAGCAGCGTAGACCCAGTTGCACAAGAGCAGTTCTTC. Protein sequence: CASSVDPVAQEQFF. V is TRBV9 and J is TRBJ2-1, with unresolved D. CDR1 SGDLS and CDR2 YYNGEE come from the germline V gene. V lost 0 bases and J lost 10, with 14 bases in between. This CDR3 region has 14 residues.

The rearrangement joins TRBV28 to TRBJ2-5; TRBD1 is a possible D gene (7 bases). The germline V and J ends were trimmed by 4 bases and 5 bases, with 17 bases remaining between them. CDR1 and CDR2 (germline): MDHEN, SYDVKM. The CDR3 totals 15 residues. The DNA of the CDR3 is TGTGCCAGCAGTTATTCAGGGGGGATCGAGGAGACCCAGTACTTC. Protein: CASSYSGGIEETQYF.

The chain has TRBV5-4 and TRBJ2-7; 9 bases map to TRBD2. Germline CDR1 is SGHNT and CDR2 is YYREEE (reference sequence). V dropped 0 bases and J dropped 3; count of bases not matched to a gene: 4. The CDR3 contains 15 residues. CDR3 DNA: TGTGCCAGCAGCTTGGGCGCTAGCGGGGTCTACGAGCAGTACTTC. As protein: CASSLGASGVYEQYF.

The chain joins TRBV7-9 to TRBJ1-5; TRBD1 might be the D (5 bases). CDR1 and CDR2 from the germline V gene are SEHNR and FQNEAQ (reference sequence). Trimming took off 5 bases at V and 7 bases at J, with 15 bases between the two ends. The CDR3 is 14 residues long. The DNA for the CDR3 is TGTGCCAGCAGCCCTCCCTCACAGGCACAGCCCCAGCATTTT. Amino acids: CASSPPSQAQPQHF.

The genes are TRBV28 and TRBJ2-6; possible D gene TRBD1, 6 bases. V was trimmed by 6 bases and J by 0 bases, leaving 6 bases between them. Germline V gene sequence: CDR1 MDHEN, CDR2 SYDVKM. The CDR3 covers 14 residues. The DNA for the CDR3 is TGTGCCAGCAGAGGGGGCTCTGGGGCCAACGTCCTGACTTTC. Translated: CASRGGSGANVLTF.

The chain carries TRBV28 and TRBJ1-2; TRBD1 agrees at 7 bases. This CDR3 contains 16 residues. Germline V gives CDR1 MDHEN, CDR2 SYDVKM. V gave up 4 bases and J gave up 1 base; unmatched junction bases: 9. CDR3 in amino acids: CASSYRGTELNYGYTF. In DNA form, the CDR3 reads TGTGCCAGCAGTTATCGCGGGACAGAGCTTAACTATGGCTACACCTTC.

This rearrangement joins TRBV7-2 to TRBJ1-4; possibly TRBD1 for D (5 bases). This CDR3 region has 16 residues. Between the trimmed V and J ends, which lost 1 base and 3 bases, there was a span of 12 bases. Germline CDR1 and CDR2: SGHTA and FQGNSA. CDR3 nucleotides: TGTGCCAGCAGCTTAGGATTCAGGGCTCCTAATGAAAAACTGTTTTTT. This codes for CASSLGFRAPNEKLFF.

The chain carries TRBV27 and TRBJ1-5; D gene ambiguous. Germline CDR1 MNHEY, CDR2 SMNVEV (reference sequence). This CDR3 is built from 14 residues. V lost 2 bases to trimming and J lost 9 bases, with 14 bases between them. In nucleotides, the CDR3 is TGTGCCAGCAGTTTAGTCGGAGGGCAAGGGCCCCAGCATTTT. It yields the protein CASSLVGGQGPQHF.

The chain employs TRBV12-2 and TRBJ1-5; the D call in the table, TRBD1, was not verified against the DNA. TRBV12-2 is designated a pseudogene. This CDR3 is built from 19 residues. The CDR3 reads CASRLGRQGHIWGDQPQHF. In DNA form, the CDR3 reads TGTGCAAGTCGCTTAGGGAGACAGGGCCACATATGGGGGGATCAGCCCCAGCATTTT.

The V call is TRBV11-1, the J call TRBJ2-2; 9 bases agree with TRBD1. Germline CDR1 reads SGHAT; CDR2 reads FQDESV (reference sequence). V trimming: 6 bases; J trimming: 2 bases; junction bases outside the gene matches: 13. CDR3 length: 18 residues. CDR3 nucleotides: TGTGCCAGCAGGCACCCGGTGTGGGACAGGGAAAACACCGGGGAGCTGTTTTTT. Translation: CASRHPVWDRENTGELFF.

The rearrangement links TRBV27 to TRBJ2-7; no definite D call. The V end lost 0 bases, the J end lost 3 bases, and 15 bases lay between the germline ends. This CDR3 spans 16 amino acids. The germline V gene has CDR1 MNHEY and CDR2 SMNVEV (reference sequence). CDR3 in DNA: TGTGCCAGCAGTTTATCGGTACAGAGTCTTAACTACGAGCAGTACTTC. This sequence encodes CASSLSVQSLNYEQYF.

The count of this clone is one. The rearrangement links TRBV19 to TRBJ2-1; 9 bases are shared with TRBD2. This CDR3 spans 19 amino acids. Germline V gene lookup returns CDR1 LNHDA and CDR2 SQIVND (reference sequence). V was pared by 4 bases and J by 8 bases, with 21 bases of the junction left unmatched. The CDR3 DNA sequence: TGTGCCAGTAGTAACCAGGATGCGGGGGGGCCCGAACTCGTCGATGAGCAGTTCTTC. It translates to CASSNQDAGGPELVDEQFF.

The rearrangement joins TRBV5-6 to TRBJ2-4; D call uncertain. The CDR3 length is 14 residues. Germline V CDR1 and CDR2: SGHDT, YYEEEE. Trimming pared 0 bases from V and 2 bases from J, leaving 6 bases between. CDR3: CASSLEQTKNIQYF. In nucleotides, the CDR3 is TGTGCCAGCAGCTTGGAACAGACCAAAAACATTCAGTACTTC.

The genes are TRBV13 and TRBJ2-2, with D maybe TRBD2 (6 bases). This CDR3 has 16 amino acids. Germline V gene sequence: CDR1 PRHDT, CDR2 FYEKMQ (reference sequence). V was trimmed by 6 bases and J by 4 bases, leaving 18 bases between them. DNA for the CDR3: TGTGCCAGCAGTCTTACCCCCCCGGGAGTCACCGGGGAGCTGTTTTTT. Protein sequence: CASSLTPPGVTGELFF.

V usage is TRBV5-4 and J usage is TRBJ2-5, with 7 bases fitting TRBD1. Germline V lookup: CDR1 SGHNT, CDR2 YYREEE (reference sequence). This CDR3 contains 17 residues. V lost 0 bases to trimming and J lost 3 bases; unmatched junction nucleotides: 11. The chain's CDR3 is CASSLGGPWDRKETQYF. The CDR3 coding sequence is TGTGCCAGCAGCTTGGGGGGTCCCTGGGACAGAAAAGAGACCCAGTACTTC.

The chain combines TRBV27 with TRBJ1-5; unclear D gene. V lost 3 bases to trimming and J lost 4 bases, with 7 bases between them. Germline loops: CDR1 MNHEY, CDR2 SMNVEV (reference sequence). This CDR3 is 13 amino acids long. The CDR3 sequence: CASSFRENQPQHF. The CDR3, as DNA: TGTGCCAGCAGTTTTCGGGAAAATCAGCCCCAGCATTTT.

This clone has more than one count but fewer than ten. The CDR3 loop is CASSYKSQVSYEQYF. Written as DNA, the CDR3 is TGTGCCAGCAGTTACAAGTCACAGGTCTCCTACGAGCAGTACTTC. The V call is TRBV6-5, the J call TRBJ2-7, with TRBD1 as a possible D gene (5 bases). CDR1 is MNHEY and CDR2 is SVGAGI in the germline V gene. Trimming left V 2 bases short and J 0 bases short, with 11 bases between. The CDR3 runs 15 residues.